The 31 T cell receptor beta chains in this list originate from one sample, sequenced in a study of T cell responses to AZD1222 COVID-19 vaccine. TCRdb's copy holds only in-frame clones and misses some; the assay was immunoSEQ multiplex PCR. The sample contains 140,000 to 150,000 clones, roughly four fifths of which appear only once. The specimen was peripheral blood, collected on day 0 of MenACWY control vaccination. The receptor source for this set is an adult in good health.

This rearrangement joins TRBV19 to TRBJ1-2; no clear D gene. Deletions cut 5 bases from V and 0 bases from J, with 7 bases between. CDR3 length equals 13 residues. Per the germline V gene, CDR1 is LNHDA and CDR2 is SQIVND (reference sequence). CDR3 nucleotides: TGTGCCAGTAGTCGGGCAGCTAACTATGGCTACACCTTC. Its translation: CASSRAANYGYTF.

The chain links TRBV10-3 to TRBJ1-5; the D is unclear. The CDR3 extends over 13 amino acids. Trimming stripped 6 bases from V and 3 bases from J, with 9 bases between. From germline, CDR1 is ENHRY and CDR2 SYGVKD. CDR3 DNA sequence: TGTGCCATCAGGTCCGGGGTCAATCAGCCCCAGCATTTT. It is translated as CAIRSGVNQPQHF.

This rearrangement joins TRBV5-6 to TRBJ1-6, with TRBD1 matching 7 bases. The length of the CDR3 is 14 residues. Trimming at V came to 4 bases and at J to 8 bases, leaving 6 bases not matched to a gene. Germline assignment: CDR1 SGHDT and CDR2 YYEEEE. The CDR3 DNA follows: TGTGCCAGCAGCCCAGGACAGGTTTATTCACCCCTCCACTTT. This gives the protein CASSPGQVYSPLHF.

The chain couples TRBV19 to TRBJ1-2, with unresolved D. The germline V gene has CDR1 LNHDA and CDR2 SQIVND (reference sequence). Deletions cut 10 bases from V and 6 bases from J, with 24 bases between. The CDR3 is made up of 15 amino acids. CDR3 nucleotide sequence: TGTGCCACCCATTTGGGGTTAAGCGATCCGGATGGCTACACCTTC. Its protein is CATHLGLSDPDGYTF.

The chain joins TRBV19 to TRBJ2-6; perhaps TRBD2 as D (5 bases). Germline values: CDR1 LNHDA, CDR2 SQIVND (reference sequence). Deletions cut 10 bases from V and 2 bases from J, with 24 bases between. The length of the CDR3 is 18 residues. The CDR3 DNA follows: TGTGCCACCAGAGAACGGTGGGGAACTAGTGCTGGGGCCAACGTCCTGACTTTC. Translation gives CATRERWGTSAGANVLTF.

This chain links TRBV2 with TRBJ2-3; no clear D gene. Looked up from germline, CDR1 is SNHLY and CDR2 is FYNNEI. Trimming shortened V by 6 bases and J by 2 bases, and 12 bases separated the two germline ends. This CDR3 is built from 14 residues. The CDR3 spells CASRADAITDTQYF. DNA for the CDR3: TGTGCCAGCAGGGCGGACGCAATCACAGATACGCAGTATTTT.

The CDR3 here is CASSLEKGAPLYSYEQYF. DNA of the CDR3: TGTGCCAGCAGCTTAGAGAAGGGGGCGCCCCTATACTCCTACGAGCAGTACTTC. The J gene is TRBJ2-7, the V gene TRBV13; TRBD1 matches at 7 bases. Looked up from germline, CDR1 is PRHDT and CDR2 is FYEKMQ (reference sequence). CDR3 size: 18 residues. With V trimmed by 1 base and J by 0 bases, 12 bases remained unmatched.

This clone has more than one count but fewer than ten. The V gene is TRBV7-9, the J gene TRBJ2-3, with D uncertain. This CDR3 spans 16 amino acids. Germline V gene sequence: CDR1 SEHNR, CDR2 FQNEAQ (reference sequence). V lost 1 base to trimming and J lost 5 bases, with 16 bases between them. CDR3 protein: CASSLGPWALLDTQYF. The CDR3, as DNA: TGTGCCAGCAGCTTAGGCCCATGGGCCTTGCTAGATACGCAGTATTTT.

This clone was detected a few times. This rearrangement joins TRBV7-9 to TRBJ1-4; TRBD1 matches at 7 bases. CDR3 length: 15 amino acids. Germline V gene lookup returns CDR1 SEHNR and CDR2 FQNEAQ (reference sequence). Trimming cost V 5 bases and J 3 bases; bases outside gene matches: 6. This CDR3 is CASSNGQAPNEKLFF. The CDR3 DNA reads TGTGCCAGCAGCAACGGACAGGCACCTAATGAAAAACTGTTTTTT.

V gene TRBV11-2 combines with J gene TRBJ1-5, with D hard to call. Germline CDR1 and CDR2: SGHAT and FQNNGV. The length of the CDR3 is 13 residues. The V and J ends lost 1 base and 5 bases respectively, with 6 bases between them. Written as DNA, the CDR3 is TGTGCCAGCAGCTTAGGGGCGGATCAGCCCCAGCATTTT. It is translated as CASSLGADQPQHF.

V is TRBV7-3 and J is TRBJ2-7; 7 bases fit TRBD1. V shed 6 bases and J 3 bases; nucleotides not matched to a gene: 5. The CDR3 totals 13 residues. CDR1 SGHTA and CDR2 FQGTGA come from the germline V gene. The CDR3 sequence: CASSTGVGYEQYF. The CDR3 nucleotides are TGTGCCAGCAGTACAGGGGTGGGCTACGAGCAGTACTTC.

The chain employs TRBV10-2 and TRBJ1-6; D uncertain. This CDR3 region has 15 residues. The germline V and J ends were trimmed by 3 bases and 7 bases, with 13 bases remaining between them. Germline values: CDR1 WSHSY, CDR2 SAAADI. This chain's CDR3 is CASSEGQLQNSPLHF. DNA of the CDR3: TGCGCCAGCAGTGAAGGGCAGCTCCAAAATTCACCCCTCCACTTT.

The chain combines TRBV15 with TRBJ1-1, with D tentatively TRBD1 (5 bases). Trimming took 0 bases from V and 4 from J, leaving 6 bases between them. This CDR3 is 13 amino acids long. Germline CDR1 and CDR2: LNHNV and YYDKDF (reference sequence). CDR3 protein: CATSRDRATEAFF. DNA of the CDR3: TGTGCCACCAGCAGAGACAGGGCCACTGAAGCTTTCTTT.

The chain joins TRBV7-9 to TRBJ2-5; 8 bases are a match to TRBD1. CDR1 and CDR2 (germline): SEHNR, FQNEAQ (reference sequence). The CDR3 length is 15 residues. After removal of 1 base from V and 2 bases from J, the junction contained 3 bases not matched to a gene. DNA of the CDR3: TGTGCCAGCAGCTTAGGGAGGACAGGGCAAGAGACCCAGTACTTC. It encodes CASSLGRTGQETQYF.

V usage is TRBV20-1 and J usage is TRBJ1-2; D not resolved. CDR1 DFQATT and CDR2 SNEGSKA come from the germline V gene (reference sequence). V dropped 3 bases and J dropped 1 base, with 3 bases sitting between them. The CDR3 spans 11 residues. CDR3 DNA sequence: TGCAGTGCTAGCCATAACTATGGCTACACCTTC. This encodes CSASHNYGYTF.

V and J are TRBV28 and TRBJ2-3; TRBD2 matches at 13 bases. The J segment lost 2 bases and the V segment lost 5 bases, leaving 7 bases of the junction unmatched. The CDR3 sequence is 17 residues long. Germline V gene lookup returns CDR1 MDHEN and CDR2 SYDVKM. The CDR3 is CASSRTSGGTFTDTQYF. The CDR3 DNA sequence: TGTGCCAGCAGTAGGACTAGCGGGGGCACCTTCACAGATACGCAGTATTTT.

This chain uses TRBV5-4 with TRBJ1-2, with TRBD1 matching over 8 bases. Trimming removed 0 bases from V and 6 bases from J; junction bases left unmatched: 7. The CDR3 is 15 amino acids. Germline CDR1 SGHNT, CDR2 YYREEE (reference sequence). The CDR3 coding sequence is TGTGCCAGCAGCTTGGTGGCAGGGGGCGCAGATGGCTACACCTTC. This codes for CASSLVAGGADGYTF.

This clone was detected a few times. In DNA, the CDR3 is TGTGCCAGCAAGCGAAGGGGCAATCAGCCCCAGCATTTT. Protein: CASKRRGNQPQHF. The gene calls are TRBV2 and TRBJ1-5; D is undetermined. The CDR3 is 13 residues long. The germline V and J ends were trimmed by 7 bases and 2 bases, with 9 bases remaining between them. The germline gives CDR1 SNHLY, CDR2 FYNNEI.

This sequence joins TRBV2 and TRBJ1-4; D is possibly TRBD1 (5 bases). V lost 8 bases to trimming and J lost 7 bases, with 17 bases between them. Germline loops: CDR1 SNHLY, CDR2 FYNNEI. CDR3 length: 14 amino acids. The CDR3 spells CASAGTALVEKLFF. CDR3 DNA: TGTGCCAGCGCCGGGACCGCGTTGGTTGAAAAACTGTTTTTT.

This clone was seen once. This chain connects TRBV7-9 to TRBJ1-2; D not resolved. The germline CDR1 and CDR2 sequences are SEHNR and FQNEAQ (reference sequence). V lost 5 bases and J 2 bases, leaving 9 bases between the germline ends. This CDR3 region has 13 residues. The CDR3 loop reads CASSTRRNYGYTF. As DNA, the CDR3 is TGTGCCAGCAGCACGAGACGGAACTATGGCTACACCTTC.

The chain employs TRBV30 and TRBJ2-3; no definite D call. Trimming cost V 2 bases and J 0 bases, with 6 bases left between them. The CDR3 contains 13 residues. Germline loops: CDR1 GTSNPN, CDR2 SVGIG (reference sequence). The CDR3 DNA reads as TGTGCCTGGAGTTGGCAGAGCACAGATACGCAGTATTTT. Translating gives CAWSWQSTDTQYF.

The rearrangement joins TRBV9 to TRBJ2-3; TRBD2 might be the D (5 bases). V was shortened by 0 bases and J by 4 bases, with 9 bases between the two germline ends. The germline V gene encodes CDR1 SGDLS and CDR2 YYNGEE. There are 14 residues in the CDR3. As DNA, the CDR3 is TGTGCCAGCAGCGTAGTTGGGAGTGCAGATACGCAGTATTTT. Protein: CASSVVGSADTQYF. Full variable domain (remainder filled in from reference TRBV9 and TRBJ2-3): DSGVTQTPKHLITATGQRVTLRCSPRSGDLSVYWYQQSLDQGLQFLIQYYNGEERAKGNILERFSAQQFPDLHSELNLSSLELGDSALYFCASSVVGSADTQYFGPGTRLTVL.

This clone has a single count. The rearrangement uses TRBV6-5 and TRBJ1-1; D possibly corresponds to TRBD1 (6 bases). Germline values: CDR1 MNHEY, CDR2 SVGAGI. The CDR3 extends over 13 amino acids. V was pared by 7 bases and J by 6 bases, with 15 bases between. CDR3 sequence reads: CASTLGGASEAFF. The DNA of the CDR3 is TGTGCCAGCACCCTCGGGGGCGCGTCTGAAGCTTTCTTT.

This chain joins TRBV3-1 (or the pseudogene TRBV3-2) and TRBJ1-5, with TRBD1 matching 7 bases. Germline V gene lookup returns CDR1 LGHDT and CDR2 YNNKEL (reference sequence). The CDR3 consists of 17 residues. J was trimmed by 1 base and V by 1 base; bases with no gene match: 7. The chain's CDR3 is CASSQGMGGGSNQPQHF. The CDR3 DNA reads TGTGCCAGCAGCCAAGGGATGGGAGGGGGCAGCAATCAGCCCCAGCATTTT.

V and J are TRBV4-1 and TRBJ1-2; 9 bases line up with TRBD1. Per germline, CDR1 MGHRA and CDR2 YSYEKL. The CDR3 is made up of 14 amino acids. V trimming: 4 bases; J trimming: 6 bases; junction bases outside the gene matches: 6. The chain's CDR3 is CASSLARTGDGYTF. The CDR3 nucleotides read TGCGCCAGCAGCCTCGCCCGGACAGGGGATGGCTACACCTTC.

The chain couples TRBV2 to TRBJ1-6; perhaps TRBD1 as D (5 bases). Looked up from germline, CDR1 is SNHLY and CDR2 is FYNNEI. The CDR3 runs 15 residues. Trimming shortened V by 7 bases and J by 9 bases, and 19 bases separated the two germline ends. For the CDR3, the DNA is TGTGCCAGCATCGCCGGACGGCTCGGGACTTCACCCCTCCACTTT. This translates into CASIAGRLGTSPLHF.

This clone was seen just once. V gene TRBV15 combines with J gene TRBJ2-3; 10 positions match TRBD1. Trimming cost V 0 bases and J 5 bases; bases outside gene matches: 2. CDR1 is LNHNV and CDR2 is YYDKDF in the germline V gene (reference sequence). The CDR3 spans 15 residues. CDR3 in DNA: TGTGCCACCAGCAGAGAGACAGGGGGCCAAGATACGCAGTATTTT. This codes for CATSRETGGQDTQYF.

The chain recombines TRBV7-6 with TRBJ2-3; 10 nucleotides line up with TRBD1. The CDR3 runs to 17 residues. The trim removed 4 bases at V and 1 base at J, leaving 8 bases unmatched. Germline-derived CDR1 and CDR2 are SGHVS and FNYEAQ. The CDR3 sequence: CASSYATGTGGTDTQYF. Written as DNA, the CDR3 is TGTGCCAGCAGCTACGCGACCGGGACAGGGGGCACAGATACGCAGTATTTT.

This clone was seen only a few times. DNA of the CDR3: TGCGCCAGCAGCCAAGAGGACAGGGTTGAGACCCAGTACTTC. Its protein is CASSQEDRVETQYF. The chain is built from TRBV4-1 and TRBJ2-5, with 8 positions matching TRBD1. The CDR3 is made up of 14 amino acids. V shed 0 bases, J shed 5 bases, and the junction held 2 bases outside the gene matches. Germline-derived CDR1 and CDR2 are MGHRA and YSYEKL.

This chain joins TRBV4-1 and TRBJ1-2; 9 bases agree with TRBD1. CDR1 is MGHRA and CDR2 is YSYEKL in the germline V gene. The CDR3 contains 15 residues. The junction had 7 bases not matched to a gene; V was cut back by 4 bases and J by 4 bases. The CDR3 DNA is TGCGCCAGCAGCCCCAGGACAGGGGCGGGCTATGGCTACACCTTC. This sequence encodes CASSPRTGAGYGYTF.

The gene calls are TRBV7-6 and TRBJ1-6, with 7 bases identical to TRBD1. The CDR3 has 15 residues. The germline CDR1 and CDR2 sequences are SGHVS and FNYEAQ. The junction had 5 bases not matched to a gene; V was cut back by 5 bases and J by 4 bases. CDR3 protein: CASSRTGGYNSPLHF. Here the CDR3 DNA reads TGTGCCAGCAGCAGGACAGGAGGATATAATTCACCCCTCCACTTT.